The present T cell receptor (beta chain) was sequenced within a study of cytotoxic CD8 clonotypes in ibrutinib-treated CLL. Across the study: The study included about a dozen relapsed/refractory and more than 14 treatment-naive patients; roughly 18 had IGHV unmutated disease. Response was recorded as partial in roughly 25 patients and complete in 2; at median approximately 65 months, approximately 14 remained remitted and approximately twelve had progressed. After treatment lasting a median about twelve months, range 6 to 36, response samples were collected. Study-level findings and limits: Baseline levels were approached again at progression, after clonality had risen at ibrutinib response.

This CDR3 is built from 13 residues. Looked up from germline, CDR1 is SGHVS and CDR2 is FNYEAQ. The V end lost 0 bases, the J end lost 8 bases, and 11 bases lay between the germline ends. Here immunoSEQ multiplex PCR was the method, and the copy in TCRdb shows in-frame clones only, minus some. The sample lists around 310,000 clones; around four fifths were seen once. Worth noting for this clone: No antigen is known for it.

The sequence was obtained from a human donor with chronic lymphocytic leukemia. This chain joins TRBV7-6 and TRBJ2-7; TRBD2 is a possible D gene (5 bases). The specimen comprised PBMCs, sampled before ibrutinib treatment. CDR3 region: CASSLAGDRKQYF. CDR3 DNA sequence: TGTGCCAGCAGCTTAGCGGGAGATCGTAAGCAGTACTTC. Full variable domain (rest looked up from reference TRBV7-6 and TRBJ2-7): GAGVSQSPRYKVTKRGQDVALRCDPISGHVSLYWYRQALGQGPEFLTYFNYEAQQDKSGLPNDRFSAERPEGSISTLTIQRTEQRDSAMYRCASSLAGDRKQYFGPGTRLTVT.